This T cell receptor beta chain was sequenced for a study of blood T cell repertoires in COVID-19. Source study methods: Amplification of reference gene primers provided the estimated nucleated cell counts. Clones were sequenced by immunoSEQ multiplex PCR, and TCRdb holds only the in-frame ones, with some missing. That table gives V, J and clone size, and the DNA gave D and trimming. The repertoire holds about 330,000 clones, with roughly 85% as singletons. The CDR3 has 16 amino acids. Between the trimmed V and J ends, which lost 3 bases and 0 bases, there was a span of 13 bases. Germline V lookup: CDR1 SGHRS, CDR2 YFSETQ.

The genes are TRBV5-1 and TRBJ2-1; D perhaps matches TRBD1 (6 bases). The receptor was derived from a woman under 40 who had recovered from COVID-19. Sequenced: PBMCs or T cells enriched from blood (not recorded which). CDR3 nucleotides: TGCGCCAGCAGCTCCCGGACAGTGAGCTCCTACAATGAGCAGTTCTTC. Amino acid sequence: CASSSRTVSSYNEQFF.